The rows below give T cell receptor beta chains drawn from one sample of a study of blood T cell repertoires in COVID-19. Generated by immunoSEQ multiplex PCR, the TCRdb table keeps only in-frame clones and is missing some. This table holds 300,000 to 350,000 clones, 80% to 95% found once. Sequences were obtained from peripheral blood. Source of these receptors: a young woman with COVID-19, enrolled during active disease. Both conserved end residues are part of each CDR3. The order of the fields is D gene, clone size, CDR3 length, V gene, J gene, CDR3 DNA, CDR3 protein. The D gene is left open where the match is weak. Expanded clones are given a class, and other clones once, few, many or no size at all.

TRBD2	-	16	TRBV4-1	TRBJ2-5	TGCGCCAGCAGCCCCCAACCGGGACTAGGGTTGGAGACCCAGTACTTC	CASSPQPGLGLETQYF
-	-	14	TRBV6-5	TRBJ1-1	TGTGCCAGCAGTTACTCTAGGGAGAGTCAGCGAGCTTTCTTT	CASSYSRESQRAFF
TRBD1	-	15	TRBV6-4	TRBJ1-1	TGTGCCAGCAGTTCTGGGACAGGTATGAACACTGAAGCTTTCTTT	CASSSGTGMNTEAFF
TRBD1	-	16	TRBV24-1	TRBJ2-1	TGTGCCACCAGTGACCGACAGGGGTTCTCCTACAATGAGCAGTTCTTC	CATSDRQGFSYNEQFF
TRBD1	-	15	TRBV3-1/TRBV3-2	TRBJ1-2	TGTGCCAGCAGCCAAGTGGAGGGGGCGGACTATGGCTACACCTTC	CASSQVEGADYGYTF
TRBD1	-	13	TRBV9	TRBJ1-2	TGTGCCAGCAGCGTCGACAGGGGGCGTGGCTACACCTTC	CASSVDRGRGYTF
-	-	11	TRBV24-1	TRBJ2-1	TGTGCCACCAGTGATCGTATTGAGCAGTTCTTC	CATSDRIEQFF
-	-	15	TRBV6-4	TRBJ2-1	TGTGCCAGCAGTGTCGACTACCGTCCCTACAATGAGCAGTTCTTC	CASSVDYRPYNEQFF
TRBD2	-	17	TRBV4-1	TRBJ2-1	TGCGCCAGCAGCCAAGTTCCGACGGGCCCTAGCGGCAATGAGCAGTTCTTC	CASSQVPTGPSGNEQFF
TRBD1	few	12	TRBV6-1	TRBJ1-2	TGTGCCAGCAACAGGGACAGGCATGGCTACACCTTC	CASNRDRHGYTF
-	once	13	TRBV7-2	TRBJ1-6	TGTGCCAGCAGCTTAGTGGGCAGCCCGTCGACCCACTTT	CASSLVGSPSTHF
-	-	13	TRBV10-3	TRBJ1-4	TGTGCCACCGCGGACAGTGTCGGGGAAAAACTGTTTTTT	CATADSVGEKLFF
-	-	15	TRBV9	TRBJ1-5	TGTGCCAGCAGCGTAGCGGAGGGTAGCAATCAGCCCCAGCATTTT	CASSVAEGSNQPQHF
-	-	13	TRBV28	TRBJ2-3	TGTGCCAGCAGAGAGGGAAGCACAGATACGCAGTATTTT	CASREGSTDTQYF
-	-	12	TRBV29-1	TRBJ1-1	TGCAGCGTTGTATTAAGGGGAACTGAAGCTTTCTTT	CSVVLRGTEAFF
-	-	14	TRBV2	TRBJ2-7	TGTGCCAGCAGTGAAACAGGTATAGCCTACGAGCAGTACTTC	CASSETGIAYEQYF
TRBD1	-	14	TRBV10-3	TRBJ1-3	TGTGCCATCTCGACAGGGCCCCCTGGAAACACCATATATTTT	CAISTGPPGNTIYF
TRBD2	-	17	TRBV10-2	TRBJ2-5	TGCGCCAGCAGCCCTCTAAGCAGCGGGAGACTTGTGGAGACCCAGTACTTC	CASSPLSSGRLVETQYF
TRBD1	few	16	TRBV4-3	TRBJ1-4	TGCGCCAGCAGCCACCTCCGAGGGCAGGGGGCCGAAAAACTGTTTTTT	CASSHLRGQGAEKLFF
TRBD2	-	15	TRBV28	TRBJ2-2	TGTGCCAGCAGTGACCAGCGGGAGGTATGGGGGGAGCTGTTTTTT	CASSDQREVWGELFF
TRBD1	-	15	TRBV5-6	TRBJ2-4	TGTGCCAGCAGCCCGGAAGGGGGCGCCAAAAACATTCAGTACTTC	CASSPEGGAKNIQYF
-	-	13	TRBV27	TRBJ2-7	TGTGCCAGCGTGGGGGCAGGGGGGCACGAGCAGTACTTC	CASVGAGGHEQYF
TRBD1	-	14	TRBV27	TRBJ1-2	TGTGCCAGCAGCGGGACAGGGCAATCCTATGGCTACACCTTC	CASSGTGQSYGYTF
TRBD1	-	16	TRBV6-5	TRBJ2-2	TGTGCCAGCAGTTACGAGGGGACAGCGAACACCGGGGAGCTGTTTTTT	CASSYEGTANTGELFF
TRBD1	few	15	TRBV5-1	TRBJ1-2	TGCGCCAGCAGCAGGGACAGTGAGAATCTCTATGGCTACACCTTC	CASSRDSENLYGYTF
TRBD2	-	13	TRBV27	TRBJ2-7	TGTGCCAGCACACAAGGGGCCGGGGGGGAGCAGTACTTC	CASTQGAGGEQYF
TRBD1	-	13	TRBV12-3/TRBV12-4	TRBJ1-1	TGTGCCAGCAGGGGGACAGGTGAACTTGAAGCTTTCTTT	CASRGTGELEAFF
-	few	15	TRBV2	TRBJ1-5	TGTGCCAGCAGTGAAGCGCGGGGAAGGGATCAGCCCCAGCATTTT	CASSEARGRDQPQHF
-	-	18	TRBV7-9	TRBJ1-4	TGTGCCAGCAGCTTAGCGGGCGCACAAAAGGCAACTAATGAAAAACTGTTTTTT	CASSLAGAQKATNEKLFF
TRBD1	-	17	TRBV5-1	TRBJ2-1	TGCGCCAGCAGCCTCAGGGGGCCCCCAACCTTATACAATGAGCAGTTCTTC	CASSLRGPPTLYNEQFF
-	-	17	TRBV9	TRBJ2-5	TGTGCCAGCAGCGTAGCTACTCGCGGGGGCAGGCAAGAGACCCAGTACTTC	CASSVATRGGRQETQYF
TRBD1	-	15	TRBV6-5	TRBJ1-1	TGTGCCAGCAGTTACTCAAGGGGGCCAGTCTCTGAAGCTTTCTTT	CASSYSRGPVSEAFF
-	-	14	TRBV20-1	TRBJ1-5	TGCAGTGCTAGTGGGCGACAGAGATTTCAGCCCCAGCATTTT	CSASGRQRFQPQHF
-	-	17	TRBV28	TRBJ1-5	TGTGCCAGCAGTTTAGTGAACCAGGGATTTCGCAATCAGCCCCAGCATTTT	CASSLVNQGFRNQPQHF
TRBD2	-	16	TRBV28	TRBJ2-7	TGTGCCAGCAGTCCGAGGCTAGCGGGAGGGCCCTACGAGCAGTACTTC	CASSPRLAGGPYEQYF
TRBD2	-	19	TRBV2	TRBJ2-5	TGTGCCAGCAGCCAATTAAGGACTAGCGGGAGATCGTACCAAGAGACCCAGTACTTC	CASSQLRTSGRSYQETQYF
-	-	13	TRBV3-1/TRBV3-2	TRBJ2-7	TGTGCCAGCAGCCCGAGACTTCACTACGAGCAGTACTTC	CASSPRLHYEQYF
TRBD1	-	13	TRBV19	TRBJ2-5	TGTGCCAGTAGTATGAACAGGGGTGAGACCCAGTACTTC	CASSMNRGETQYF
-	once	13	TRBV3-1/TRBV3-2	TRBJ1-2	TGTGCCAGCAGCCAAGAACAGGTCTATGGCTACACCTTC	CASSQEQVYGYTF
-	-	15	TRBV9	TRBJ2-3	TGTGCCAGCAGCGTTGGAGCGGAGGGCACAGATACGCAGTATTTT	CASSVGAEGTDTQYF
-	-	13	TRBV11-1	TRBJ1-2	TGTGCCAGCAGCCTAGACAGCAACTATGGCTACACCTTC	CASSLDSNYGYTF
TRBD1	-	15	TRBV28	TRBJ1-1	TGTGCCAGCAGTCCTCGGACAGGAATGAACACTGAAGCTTTCTTT	CASSPRTGMNTEAFF
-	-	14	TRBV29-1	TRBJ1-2	TGCAGCGTTGGTGCCACGGGGGTAGGCTATGGCTACACCTTC	CSVGATGVGYGYTF
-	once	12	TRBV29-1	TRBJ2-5	TGCAGCGTTGGCTTAGCAAAGGAGACCCAGTACTTC	CSVGLAKETQYF
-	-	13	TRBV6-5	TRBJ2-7	TGTGCCAGCAGTAGACAGGGACTCTACGAGCAGTACTTC	CASSRQGLYEQYF
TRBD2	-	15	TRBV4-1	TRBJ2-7	TGCGCCAGCAGCCACCTACTAGCGGGAAAGGCCGAGCAGTACTTC	CASSHLLAGKAEQYF
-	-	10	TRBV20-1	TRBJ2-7	TGCAGTGCTAGAGCGTACGAGCAGTACTTC	CSARAYEQYF
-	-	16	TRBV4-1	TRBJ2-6	TGCGCCAGCAGCCAAGGTGCGGCCTCTGGGGCCAACGTCCTGACTTTC	CASSQGAASGANVLTF
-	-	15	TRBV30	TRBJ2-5	TGTGCCTGGAGTGTACGGTCAGGTCCCCAAGAGACCCAGTACTTC	CAWSVRSGPQETQYF
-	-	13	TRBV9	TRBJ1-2	TGTGCCAGCAGCGTACATCCACTCTATGGCTACACCTTC	CASSVHPLYGYTF
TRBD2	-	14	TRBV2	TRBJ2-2	TGTGCCAGCAGACGGGAGGAGAACACCGGGGAGCTGTTTTTT	CASRREENTGELFF
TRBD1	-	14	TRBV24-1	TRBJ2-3	TGTGCCACCAGTGATCTTCTGGGACAGGGGGCGCAGTATTTT	CATSDLLGQGAQYF
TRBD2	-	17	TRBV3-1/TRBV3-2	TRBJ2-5	TGTGCCAGCAGCCAAGCTCTGGGACTAGCGGACCTGGAGACCCAGTACTTC	CASSQALGLADLETQYF
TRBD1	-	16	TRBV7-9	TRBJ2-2	TGTGCCAGCAGCCGGACAGGGCGGAGAGACACCGGGGAGCTGTTTTTT	CASSRTGRRDTGELFF
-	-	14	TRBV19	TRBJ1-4	TGTGCCAGTAGTTACAACGGCGGAGGGGAAAAACTGTTTTTT	CASSYNGGGEKLFF
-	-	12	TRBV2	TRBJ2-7	TGTGCCAGCAGTGAAAAGGCCGGAATGGGAGACTTC	CASSEKAGMGDF